This T cell receptor beta chain is drawn from a study of OX40 agonist ivuxolimab in advanced cancers. The overall study: Dosing consisted of intravenous ivuxolimab at 0.01 to 10 mg/kg every 2 weeks. Three patients got partial responses; one had hepatocellular carcinoma and two had cutaneous melanoma. Study-wide results and caveats: Researchers report that CD8+ T cells had, on average, more expanded clones than CD4+.

Any history of autoimmune disease or systemic immunosuppression disqualified patients. A few counts support this clone. Its cognate antigen is unknown. V was clipped by 7 bases and J by 3 bases, with 15 bases between them. CDR1 WSHSY and CDR2 SAAADI come from the germline V gene. CDR3 size: 15 residues. TCRdb's table, derived via immunoSEQ multiplex PCR, lists solely in-frame clones and lacks some. This table holds about 60,000 clones, less than 95% found once. The starting material was CD4+ or CD8+ T cells sorted from blood, obtained in a trial of the OX40 agonist ivuxolimab. The V gene is TRBV10-2, the J gene TRBJ2-2; D perhaps matches TRBD2 (5 bases). The TCR was taken from an adult with an advanced solid tumor such as melanoma, head and neck, liver or kidney cancer. The CDR3 DNA follows: TGCGCCAGCAATTTTGAGGGATCCCACACCGGGGAGCTGTTTTTT. It codes for CASNFEGSHTGELFF.